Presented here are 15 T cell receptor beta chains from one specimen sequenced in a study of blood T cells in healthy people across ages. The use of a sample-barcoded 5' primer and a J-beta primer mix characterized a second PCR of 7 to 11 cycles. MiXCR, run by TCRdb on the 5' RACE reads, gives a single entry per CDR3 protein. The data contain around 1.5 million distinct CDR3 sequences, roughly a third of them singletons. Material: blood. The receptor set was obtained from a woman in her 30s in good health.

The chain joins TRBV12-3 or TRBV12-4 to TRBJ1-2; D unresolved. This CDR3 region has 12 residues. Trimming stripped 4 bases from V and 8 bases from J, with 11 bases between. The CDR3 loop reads CASSSGRRGYTF. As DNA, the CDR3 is TGTGCCAGCAGTTCAGGACGGAGGGGCTACACCTTC.

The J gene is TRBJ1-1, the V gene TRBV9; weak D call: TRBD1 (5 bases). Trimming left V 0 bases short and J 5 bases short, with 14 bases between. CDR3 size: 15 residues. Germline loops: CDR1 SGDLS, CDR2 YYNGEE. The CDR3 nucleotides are TGTGCCAGCAGCGTAGGTGGTGGGGCCGGTACTGAAGCTTTCTTT. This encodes CASSVGGGAGTEAFF.

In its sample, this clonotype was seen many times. This CDR3 is CASSLVAGGETQYF. The DNA of the CDR3 is TGTGCCAGCAGCTTAGTAGCGGGGGGAGAGACCCAGTACTTC. J is TRBJ2-5 and V is TRBV7-9; 10 bases map to TRBD2. This CDR3 has 14 residues. The V gene end was trimmed by 1 base and the J gene end by 4 bases; junction bases not matched to a gene: 0. Germline V CDR1 and CDR2: SEHNR, FQNEAQ (reference sequence).

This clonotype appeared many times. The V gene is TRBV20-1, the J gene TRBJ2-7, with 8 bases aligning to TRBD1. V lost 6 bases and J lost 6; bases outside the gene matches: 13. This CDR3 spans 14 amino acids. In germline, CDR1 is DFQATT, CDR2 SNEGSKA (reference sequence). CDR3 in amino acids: CSALLLTGVGEQYF. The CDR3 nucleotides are TGCAGTGCCCTCCTCCTGACAGGGGTTGGCGAGCAGTACTTC.

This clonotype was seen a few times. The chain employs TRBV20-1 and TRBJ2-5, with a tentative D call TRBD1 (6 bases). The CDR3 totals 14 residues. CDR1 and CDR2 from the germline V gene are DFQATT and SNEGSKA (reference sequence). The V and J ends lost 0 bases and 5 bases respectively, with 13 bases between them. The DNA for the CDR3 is TGCAGTGCTAGAGATCACAGGGCGCGGGAGACCCAGTACTTC. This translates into CSARDHRARETQYF.

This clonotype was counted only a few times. The CDR3 loop reads CAWSHREGADTQYF. CDR3 in DNA: TGTGCCTGGAGTCACAGGGAGGGTGCAGATACGCAGTATTTT. The genes are TRBV30 and TRBJ2-3; perhaps TRBD2 as D (7 bases). Looked up from germline, CDR1 is GTSNPN and CDR2 is SVGIG (reference sequence). This CDR3 contains 14 residues. V was pared by 2 bases and J by 4 bases, with 13 bases between.

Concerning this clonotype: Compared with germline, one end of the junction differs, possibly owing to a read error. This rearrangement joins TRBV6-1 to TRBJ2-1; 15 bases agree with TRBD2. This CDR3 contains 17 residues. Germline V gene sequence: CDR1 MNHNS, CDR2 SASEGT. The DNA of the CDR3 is TGTACCAGCAGTCTAGGGACTAGCGGGGGGCGATACAATGAGCAGTTCTTC. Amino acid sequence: CTSSLGTSGGRYNEQFF.

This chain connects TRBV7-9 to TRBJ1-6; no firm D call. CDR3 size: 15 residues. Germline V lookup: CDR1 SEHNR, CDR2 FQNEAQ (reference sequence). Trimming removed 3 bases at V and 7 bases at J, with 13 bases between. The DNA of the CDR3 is TGTGCCAGCAGCTTGAACGGGTGGAGCAATTCACCCCTCCACTTT. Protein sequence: CASSLNGWSNSPLHF.

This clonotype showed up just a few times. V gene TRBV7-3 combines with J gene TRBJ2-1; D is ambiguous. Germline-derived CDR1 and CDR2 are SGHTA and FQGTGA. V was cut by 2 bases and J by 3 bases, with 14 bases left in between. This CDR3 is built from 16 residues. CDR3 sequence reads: CASSLSGRTNYNEQFF. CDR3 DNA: TGTGCCAGCAGCTTATCGGGCAGGACGAACTACAATGAGCAGTTCTTC. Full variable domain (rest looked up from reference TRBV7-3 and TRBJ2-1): GAGVSQTPSNKVTEKGKYVELRCDPISGHTALYWYRQSLGQGPEFLIYFQGTGAADDSGLPNDRFFAVRPEGSVSTLKIQRTERGDSAVYLCASSLSGRTNYNEQFFGPGTRLTVL.

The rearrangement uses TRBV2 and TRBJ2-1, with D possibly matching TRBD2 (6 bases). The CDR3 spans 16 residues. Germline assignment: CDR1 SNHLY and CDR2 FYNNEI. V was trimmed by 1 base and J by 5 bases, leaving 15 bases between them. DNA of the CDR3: TGTGCCAGCAGTGAAGTAGAACTAGCTCCAAACAATGAGCAGTTCTTC. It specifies CASSEVELAPNNEQFF.

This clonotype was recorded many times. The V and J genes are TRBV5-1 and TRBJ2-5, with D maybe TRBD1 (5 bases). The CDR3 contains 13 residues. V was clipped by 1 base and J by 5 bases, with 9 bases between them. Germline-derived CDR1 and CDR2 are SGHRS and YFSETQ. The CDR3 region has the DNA TGCGCCAGCAGCTTGTCAGGGCTGGAGACCCAGTACTTC. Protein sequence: CASSLSGLETQYF. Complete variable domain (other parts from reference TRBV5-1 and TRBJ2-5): KAGVTQTPRYLIKTRGQQVTLSCSPISGHRSVSWYQQTPGQGLQFLFEYFSETQRNKGNFPGRFSGRQFSNSRSEMNVSTLELGDSALYLCASSLSGLETQYFGPGTRLLVL.

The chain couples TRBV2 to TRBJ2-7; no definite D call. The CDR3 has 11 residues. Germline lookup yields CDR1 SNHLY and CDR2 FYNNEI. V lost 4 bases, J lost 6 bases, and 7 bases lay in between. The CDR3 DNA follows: TGTGCCAGCAGTGCCTCCCCCGAGCAGTACTTC. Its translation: CASSASPEQYF. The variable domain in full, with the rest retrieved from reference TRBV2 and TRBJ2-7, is EPEVTQTPSHQVTQMGQEVILRCVPISNHLYFYWYRQILGQKVEFLVSFYNNEISEKSEIFDDQFSVERPDGSNFTLKIRSTKLEDSAMYFCASSASPEQYFGPGTRLTVT.

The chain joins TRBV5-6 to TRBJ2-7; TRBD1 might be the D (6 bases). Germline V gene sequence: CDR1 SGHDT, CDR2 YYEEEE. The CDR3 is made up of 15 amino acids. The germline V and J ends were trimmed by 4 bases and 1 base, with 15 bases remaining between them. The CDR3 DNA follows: TGTGCCAGCAGCCCGGATGGCCAGGGGTCCTACGAGCAGTACTTC. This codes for CASSPDGQGSYEQYF.

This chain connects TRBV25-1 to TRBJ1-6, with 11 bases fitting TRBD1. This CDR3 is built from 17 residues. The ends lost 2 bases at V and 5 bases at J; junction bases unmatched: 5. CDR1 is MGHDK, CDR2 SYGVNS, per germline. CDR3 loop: CASSESGTGGNNSPLHF. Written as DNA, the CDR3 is TGTGCCAGCAGTGAAAGTGGGACAGGGGGGAATAATTCACCCCTCCACTTT.

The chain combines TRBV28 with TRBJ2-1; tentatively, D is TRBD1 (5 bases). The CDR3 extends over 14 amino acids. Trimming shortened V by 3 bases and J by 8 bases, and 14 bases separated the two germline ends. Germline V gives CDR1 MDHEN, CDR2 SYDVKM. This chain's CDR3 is CASSFQGSIDEQFF. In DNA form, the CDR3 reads TGTGCCAGCAGTTTCCAGGGAAGTATCGATGAGCAGTTCTTC.